The entry below gives a single T cell receptor beta chain sequence along with its context. The authors ran a second PCR of about 7 to 11 cycles using a sample-barcoded 5' primer and a J-beta primer mix. TCRdb independently ran MiXCR on the 5' RACE reads; one entry per CDR3 protein. The sample consists of roughly 800,000 distinct CDR3 sequences, roughly 25% of them appearing once. These data originate in a study of blood T cells in healthy people across ages. The sample was also linked to a second study, of T cells of mothers and their children.

The source material was blood. The clonotype originates from a boy aged 5-17 years in good health.

CDR3 coding DNA: TGTGCCAGCAGCCCCGGGGGACCACCCCAAGAGACCCAGTACTTC. Translating it yields CASSPGGPPQETQYF. This chain connects TRBV7-2 to TRBJ2-5; tentatively, D is TRBD2 (6 bases). Germline-derived CDR1 and CDR2 are SGHTA and FQGNSA. This CDR3 has 15 amino acids. Trimming took off 5 bases at V and 1 base at J, with 14 bases between the two ends.